These 15 T cell receptor beta chains were sequenced from one sample in a study of metastatic and nonmetastatic thyroid tumors. All patients were treatment-naive before thyroid surgery. MiXCR was used by TCRdb to re-call the PCR reads. The sample contains 43,000 or so clones, about 4.3% of which appear only once. Sequenced material: blood. These receptors originate from a female donor with papillary thyroid cancer or a benign thyroid nodule (not recorded which). Some clones in this sample may be carry-over from other donors' samples.

This clone was observed a handful of times. The chain combines TRBV28 with TRBJ2-7; 14 bases match TRBD2. Germline CDR1 MDHEN, CDR2 SYDVKM. This CDR3 contains 16 residues. V was pared by 4 bases and J by 7 bases, with 9 bases of the junction left unmatched. The CDR3 DNA sequence: TGTGCCAGCAGTTCGCGACTAGCGGGAGGGGCGGTGGAGCAGTACTTC. It codes for CASSSRLAGGAVEQYF.

As to this clone: A read error may be the cause here, since a much bigger clone is one base away. The gene calls are TRBV3-1 and TRBJ2-3, with TRBD2 identical over 15 bases. V lost 5 bases and J lost 6; bases outside the gene matches: 12. The length of the CDR3 is 18 residues. Germline V CDR1 and CDR2: LGHDT, YNNKEL (reference sequence). CDR3 DNA sequence: TGTGCCAGCAGCGCTTCAGGCGGACTAGCGGGAGGGGCGGATACGCAGTATTTT. Its translation is CASSASGGLAGGADTQYF.

This clone was recorded at least ten times. In the same sample, other DNA sequences code for this CDR3. CDR3 sequence: CSARGPLGQGAAGELFF. CDR3 DNA: TGCAGTGCCCGGGGGCCTCTCGGACAGGGGGCAGCCGGGGAGCTGTTTTTT. V is TRBV20-1 and J is TRBJ2-2; 11 bases map to TRBD1. This CDR3 region has 17 residues. Germline CDR1 is DFQATT and CDR2 is SNEGSKA (reference sequence). J lost 6 bases, V lost 6 bases, and 15 bases had no gene match.

CDR3 DNA sequence: TGTGCCAGCAGCTTAGAACGGACGTCTCACACCGGGGAGCTGTTTTTT. Amino acids: CASSLERTSHTGELFF. This sequence joins TRBV7-9 and TRBJ2-2; D unclear. Germline assignment: CDR1 SEHNR and CDR2 FQNEAQ (reference sequence). Trimming removed 1 base from V and 3 bases from J, with 12 bases in between. CDR3 length: 16 residues.

This clone was observed many times. This chain links TRBV24-1 with TRBJ2-1; 14 bases align to TRBD2. The ends lost 3 bases at V and 2 bases at J; junction bases unmatched: 14. This CDR3 contains 21 residues. Germline loops: CDR1 KGHDR, CDR2 SFDVKD. CDR3 in amino acids: CATSDPKPGTSGSRTYNEQFF. CDR3 sequence (DNA): TGTGCCACCAGTGATCCCAAACCCGGGACTAGCGGGAGTAGGACCTACAATGAGCAGTTCTTC.

In the case of this clone: A much larger clone sits a single nucleotide away, making a read error possible. The gene calls are TRBV5-8 and TRBJ1-1; D is unclear. Trimming stripped 2 bases from V and 4 bases from J, with 15 bases between. In germline, CDR1 is SGHTS, CDR2 YDEGEE. There are 15 residues in the CDR3. CDR3 nucleotide sequence: TGTGCCAGCAGCTTTGGCTTCGCGCGGAGCACTGAAGCTTTCTTT. Translating it yields CASSFGFARSTEAFF. The entire variable domain, with the rest obtained from reference TRBV5-8 and TRBJ1-1, is as follows: EAGVTQSPTHLIKTRGQQATLRCSPISGHTSVYWYQQALGLGLQFLLWYDEGEERNRGNFPPRFSGRQFPNYSSELNVNALELEDSALYLCASSFGFARSTEAFFGQGTRLTVV.

As for this clone: With a much larger clone just one base away, this may be a read error. The J gene is TRBJ2-1, the V gene TRBV4-1; TRBD2 matches 11 bases. This CDR3 spans 17 amino acids. The germline V gene encodes CDR1 MGHRA and CDR2 YSYEKL. The DNA of the CDR3 is TGCGCCAGCAGCCGGAGCTGGCTAGCGGGAGGTTACAATGAGCATTTCTTC. Translation gives CASSRSWLAGGYNEHFF.

There are many counts of this clone. The chain uses TRBV12-3 or TRBV12-4 and TRBJ2-2, with 13 bases that match TRBD2. V shed 5 bases and J 3 bases; nucleotides not matched to a gene: 6. The CDR3 runs 17 residues. CDR3 in DNA: TGTGCCAGCAGTCAAGGACTAGCGGGAGTCGACACCGGGGAGCTGTTTTTT. Encoded protein: CASSQGLAGVDTGELFF.

This clone was recorded at least ten times. A read error may account for a junction end that differs from germline. This chain links TRBV3-1 with TRBJ1-2; possible D gene TRBD1, 5 bases. The CDR3 runs 14 residues. Germline CDR1 reads LGHDT; CDR2 reads YNNKEL (reference sequence). The CDR3 spells CASRQDQGLYGYTF. The DNA for the CDR3 is TGTGCCAGCAGACAAGACCAGGGACTCTATGGCTACACCTTC. The full variable domain, in which reference TRBV3-1 and TRBJ1-2 provide the parts outside the CDR3, is DTAVSQTPKYLVTQMGNDKSIKCEQNLGHDTMYWYKQDSKKFLKIMFSYNNKELIINETVPNRFSPKSPDKAHLNLHINSLELGDSAVYFCASRQDQGLYGYTFGSGTRLTVV.

Notes on this clone: Other nucleotide sequences in the sample specify the same CDR3. V is TRBV5-6 and J is TRBJ1-1; 8 bases align to TRBD1. V was pared by 3 bases and J by 6 bases, with 13 bases of the junction left unmatched. The CDR3 runs to 16 residues. Germline assignment: CDR1 SGHDT and CDR2 YYEEEE. The CDR3 coding sequence is TGTGCCAGCAGCTCCCGGTACGACAGGGGTGTAGCTGAAGCTTTCTTT. It encodes CASSSRYDRGVAEAFF. Complete variable domain (other parts from reference TRBV5-6 and TRBJ1-1): DAGVTQSPTHLIKTRGQQVTLRCSPKSGHDTVSWYQQALGQGPQFIFQYYEEEERQRGNFPDRFSGHQFPNYSSELNVNALLLGDSALYLCASSSRYDRGVAEAFFGQGTRLTVV.

This clone showed up just a few times. This is likely a read error, given that the CDR3 carries no conserved phenylalanine or tryptophan at its end. CDR3 loop: CAISPWTSGIRNEQFY. CDR3 coding DNA: TGTGCCATCAGTCCCTGGACTAGCGGGATCCGCAATGAGCAGTTCTAC. V and J are TRBV10-3 and TRBJ2-1; TRBD2 matches at 12 bases. Germline V lookup: CDR1 ENHRY, CDR2 SYGVKD. The CDR3 is 16 amino acids. J was trimmed by 6 bases and V by 5 bases; bases with no gene match: 8.

This sequence joins TRBV20-1 and TRBJ2-1; TRBD1 matches 7 bases. V was clipped by 6 bases and J by 7 bases; unmatched bases: 15. The CDR3 runs to 15 residues. Germline V CDR1 and CDR2: DFQATT, SNEGSKA (reference sequence). The CDR3 DNA is TGCAGTGCCAAGACCGGGACAGCGCGCCGGAATGAGCAGTTCTTC. Amino acid sequence: CSAKTGTARRNEQFF.

Only a few counts were recorded for this clone. A much larger clone is a single base away; this may be a read error. J is TRBJ2-7 and V is TRBV10-2; D ambiguous. Germline lookup yields CDR1 WSHSY and CDR2 SAAADI. This CDR3 comprises 10 residues. The CDR3 nucleotides read TGCGCGGTCCGGGTCTACGAGCAGTACTTC. Its translation: CAVRVYEQYF.

This clone was recorded a few times. An end of the junction does not agree with germline; a read error may underlie this. This chain uses TRBV6-2 or TRBV6-3 with TRBJ2-5; 8 nucleotides align to TRBD1. This CDR3 spans 13 amino acids. The germline gives CDR1 MNHEY, CDR2 SVGEGT. In DNA, the CDR3 is TGTGCCAGCAGTAGGAACAGGGGGGAAACCCATTACTTC. It is translated as CASSRNRGETHYF.

This clone has more than one count but fewer than ten. A single base separates this from a much larger clone, so it may be a read error. The genes are TRBV7-9 and TRBJ2-1, with TRBD1 matching over 7 bases. From germline, CDR1 is SEHNR and CDR2 FQNEAQ (reference sequence). The CDR3 sequence is 17 residues long. V trimming: 2 bases; J trimming: 6 bases; junction bases outside the gene matches: 13. CDR3 coding DNA: TGTGCCAGCAGCTTACCACTCGGACAGGTATCCCTCAATGAGCAGTTCTTC. Its translation: CASSLPLGQVSLNEQFF.